This paragraph covers one T cell receptor beta chain sequence. CDR3 length: 13 amino acids. Trimming took 5 bases from V and 7 from J; bases not matched to a gene: 4. The source of the sample is a study of blood T cell repertoires in COVID-19. Sequenced by immunoSEQ multiplex PCR; TCRdb stores in-frame clones only, minus some. The repertoire includes 70,000 or so clones, 80% to 90% of them detected once, and approximately 10% sits in the top ten. This receptor was taken from a man in his 70s with active or convalescent COVID-19. The rearrangement joins TRBV12-3 or TRBV12-4 to TRBJ1-2; 10 positions match TRBD1. Material: peripheral blood. This CDR3 is CASSLTGGTGYTF. The CDR3 DNA follows: TGTGCCAGCAGTCTGACAGGGGGCACTGGCTACACCTTC.